The 26 T cell receptor beta chains given below trace back to one sample, sequenced in a study of blood T cell repertoires in COVID-19. The method was immunoSEQ multiplex PCR; TCRdb's version includes in-frame clones alone and lacks a portion of them. The sample has around 700,000 clones, 75% to 90% seen once. The specimen sequenced was peripheral blood. The receptors were sampled from a woman aged 18 to 35 with acute or convalescent COVID-19.

Only a few counts were recorded for this clone. Different DNA sequences within this sample yield the same CDR3. This chain links TRBV7-9 with TRBJ1-1; D not resolved. V lost 5 bases to trimming and J lost 4 bases, with 11 bases between them. The CDR3 has 13 residues. Germline loops: CDR1 SEHNR, CDR2 FQNEAQ (reference sequence). The CDR3 DNA sequence: TGTGCCAGCAGCCCGGAGGTAGGCACTGAAGCTTTCTTT. Encoded protein: CASSPEVGTEAFF.

The rearrangement joins TRBV12-3 or TRBV12-4 to TRBJ2-7, with TRBD1 as a possible D gene (6 bases). Trimming left V 2 bases short and J 6 bases short, with 8 bases between. The CDR3 sequence is 12 residues long. The CDR3 reads CASSLRGFEQYF. As DNA, the CDR3 is TGTGCCAGCAGTTTAAGGGGGTTCGAGCAGTACTTC.

This clone turned up a few times. CDR3 amino acids: CASSPPQGFGHPHSGNTIYF. Written as DNA, the CDR3 is TGTGCCAGCAGTCCCCCGCAGGGATTTGGCCACCCCCACTCTGGAAACACCATATATTTT. The V and J genes are TRBV27 and TRBJ1-3; tentatively, D is TRBD1 (5 bases). Deletions cut 5 bases from V and 0 bases from J, with 26 bases between. The CDR3 totals 20 residues. Germline loops: CDR1 MNHEY, CDR2 SMNVEV (reference sequence).

The chain combines TRBV29-1 with TRBJ1-1; no clear D gene. V shed 4 bases and J shed 1 base, with 10 bases lying between them. CDR1 is SQVTM and CDR2 is ANQGSEA in the germline V gene. The CDR3 has 13 amino acids. DNA of the CDR3: TGCAGCGTTGGGCAAGAAGAGAACACTGAAGCTTTCTTT. Amino acids: CSVGQEENTEAFF.

The chain couples TRBV2 to TRBJ2-7; D might be TRBD2 (6 bases). The germline V gene encodes CDR1 SNHLY and CDR2 FYNNEI. This CDR3 comprises 15 residues. V gave up 0 bases and J gave up 5 bases, with 14 bases separating them. CDR3 region: CASSEASRGRDEQYF. CDR3 nucleotide sequence: TGTGCCAGCAGTGAAGCCTCGCGGGGCCGCGACGAGCAGTACTTC.

V usage is TRBV12-3 or TRBV12-4 and J usage is TRBJ1-5; D possibly corresponds to TRBD1 (6 bases). This CDR3 comprises 13 residues. Trimming took off 5 bases at V and 9 bases at J, with 14 bases between the two ends. The CDR3 DNA sequence: TGTGCCAGCAGTCCCTACAGGGTAGGGCCCCAGCATTTT. Residues: CASSPYRVGPQHF.

The CDR3 sequence: CASSLDGGNEKLFF. DNA of the CDR3: TGCGCCAGCAGCTTGGATGGGGGGAATGAAAAACTGTTTTTT. The V call is TRBV5-1, the J call TRBJ1-4, with a weak D call TRBD1 (5 bases). The CDR3 has 14 residues. From germline, CDR1 is SGHRS and CDR2 YFSETQ. The V end was cut by 0 bases, the J end by 5 bases, with 8 bases between.

V and J are TRBV24-1 and TRBJ1-5; possibly TRBD1 for D (5 bases). Germline V gives CDR1 KGHDR, CDR2 SFDVKD. There are 14 residues in the CDR3. The ends were cut back, 4 bases at V and 3 bases at J, with 9 bases in the middle. The CDR3 DNA sequence: TGTGCCACCAGTGACCTGACAGTCAATCAGCCCCAGCATTTT. Residues: CATSDLTVNQPQHF.

This chain joins TRBV2 and TRBJ2-7, with 9 bases lining up with TRBD1. The CDR3 is 14 residues long. Trimming at V came to 8 bases and at J to 5 bases, leaving 10 bases not matched to a gene. Germline CDR1 and CDR2: SNHLY and FYNNEI. CDR3 bases: TGTGCCAGCGTTCGGACAGGGGCGGGCCACGAGCAGTACTTC. Translated: CASVRTGAGHEQYF.

The genes are TRBV7-9 and TRBJ1-1, with D maybe TRBD1 (6 bases). CDR3 length equals 16 residues. Germline CDR1 and CDR2: SEHNR and FQNEAQ (reference sequence). The germline V and J ends were trimmed by 6 bases and 3 bases, with 20 bases remaining between them. CDR3 nucleotides: TGTGCCAGCAGTCCTGGGGGCCTTAAGGGCGACACTGAAGCTTTCTTT. Translated: CASSPGGLKGDTEAFF.

The gene calls are TRBV10-1 and TRBJ2-5, with a tentative D call TRBD1 (6 bases). This CDR3 is 14 amino acids long. Trimming took 2 bases from V and 2 from J, leaving 9 bases between them. The germline CDR1 and CDR2 sequences are WNHNN and SYGVQD (reference sequence). The CDR3 region has the DNA TGCGCCAGCAGTGAGGGACAGCCTCAAGAGACCCAGTACTTC. Protein product: CASSEGQPQETQYF.

This chain connects TRBV9 to TRBJ1-6; 8 bases line up with TRBD1. The CDR3 is made up of 15 amino acids. Trimming removed 4 bases from V and 7 bases from J; junction bases left unmatched: 7. Germline-derived CDR1 and CDR2 are SGDLS and YYNGEE. The CDR3 DNA reads TGTGCCAGCAGCCTCCGGGACAGGCAAAATTCACCCCTCCACTTT. Translated: CASSLRDRQNSPLHF.

The V and J genes are TRBV12-3 or TRBV12-4 and TRBJ1-1; D is possibly TRBD1 (5 bases). V was clipped by 0 bases and J by 7 bases, with 9 bases between them. The CDR3 totals 13 residues. The CDR3 sequence is CASSLAMQGEAFF. The CDR3 DNA follows: TGTGCCAGCAGTTTAGCGATGCAGGGTGAAGCTTTCTTT.

The chain couples TRBV28 to TRBJ1-1; D possibly corresponds to TRBD1 (5 bases). Deletions cut 6 bases from V and 1 base from J, with 12 bases between. Germline CDR1 and CDR2: MDHEN and SYDVKM. This CDR3 spans 14 amino acids. This chain's CDR3 is CASSRRGWNTEAFF. In DNA, the CDR3 is TGTGCCAGCAGCAGGAGGGGATGGAACACTGAAGCTTTCTTT.

This clone appeared a single time. The chain recombines TRBV7-9 with TRBJ1-4, with D possibly matching TRBD1 (6 bases). This CDR3 has 15 amino acids. Germline values: CDR1 SEHNR, CDR2 FQNEAQ (reference sequence). Trimming cost V 5 bases and J 8 bases, with 18 bases left between them. The CDR3, as DNA: TGTGCCAGCAGCAGTACCCAGGGGAGGGAAGAAAAACTGTTTTTT. This sequence encodes CASSSTQGREEKLFF.

The rearrangement links TRBV7-9 to TRBJ2-1; D may be TRBD1 (6 bases). The CDR3 totals 17 residues. The V and J ends lost 6 bases and 2 bases respectively, with 20 bases between them. Germline CDR1 and CDR2: SEHNR and FQNEAQ (reference sequence). CDR3 nucleotide sequence: TGTGCCAGCAGTTCACCCGGAAGACAGGTAGCCTACAATGAGCAGTTCTTC. This encodes CASSSPGRQVAYNEQFF.

V and J are TRBV3-1 (or the pseudogene TRBV3-2) and TRBJ2-3; TRBD2 is a possible D gene (5 bases). V lost 3 bases and J 15 bases, leaving 13 bases between the germline ends. The CDR3 runs 11 residues. The V gene's germline CDR1 is LGHDT and CDR2 YNNKEL (reference sequence). For the CDR3, the DNA is TGTGCCAGCAGCCAGGATAGCGACGAATATTTT. This encodes CASSQDSDEYF.

CDR3 residues: CSGSKDRAGEQFF. CDR3 bases: TGCAGCGGTTCGAAGGACAGGGCGGGTGAGCAGTTCTTC. This rearrangement joins TRBV29-1 to TRBJ2-1; TRBD1 matches 8 bases. Germline lookup yields CDR1 SQVTM and CDR2 ANQGSEA. The junction had 11 bases not matched to a gene; V was cut back by 7 bases and J by 9 bases. The CDR3 covers 13 residues.

This chain uses TRBV10-3 with TRBJ1-6; D is possibly TRBD1 (6 bases). The CDR3 covers 15 residues. Germline V gene sequence: CDR1 ENHRY, CDR2 SYGVKD. V was clipped by 3 bases and J by 4 bases, with 10 bases between them. This chain's CDR3 is CAISDGQGYNSPLHF. The CDR3 DNA sequence: TGTGCCATCAGTGATGGGCAGGGGTATAATTCACCCCTCCACTTT.

The J gene is TRBJ1-6, the V gene TRBV18; D call uncertain. V was cut by 2 bases and J by 6 bases, with 11 bases left in between. Germline V gene lookup returns CDR1 KGHSH and CDR2 LQKENI. The CDR3 loop spans 15 amino acids. CDR3 DNA: TGTGCCAGCTCACCAGTCGCGGCCGCTAATTCACCCCTCCACTTT. Its translation is CASSPVAAANSPLHF. Drawing the rest from reference TRBV18 and TRBJ1-6, the complete variable domain is NAGVMQNPRHLVRRRGQEARLRCSPMKGHSHVYWYRQLPEEGLKFMVYLQKENIIDESGMPKERFSAEFPKEGPSILRIQQVVRGDSAAYFCASSPVAAANSPLHFGNGTRLTVT.

V gene TRBV6-5 combines with J gene TRBJ1-2; 8 bases match TRBD1. This CDR3 has 13 amino acids. After removal of 10 bases from V and 1 base from J, the junction contained 5 bases not matched to a gene. Germline CDR1 reads MNHEY; CDR2 reads SVGAGI. The CDR3 coding sequence is TGTGCCACCGCGACAGGGGTTAACTATGGCTACACCTTC. Protein sequence: CATATGVNYGYTF.

The chain employs TRBV14 and TRBJ1-2; possible D gene TRBD1, 5 bases. V lost 0 bases and J lost 10, with 12 bases in between. This CDR3 has 13 residues. Germline CDR1 reads SGHDN; CDR2 reads FVKESK. The CDR3 nucleotides are TGTGCCAGCAGCCAAGAAAGGGGTAATGCCTACACCTTC. This codes for CASSQERGNAYTF.

V is TRBV27 and J is TRBJ2-3, with D tentatively TRBD2 (6 bases). V lost 5 bases to trimming and J lost 2 bases, with 14 bases between them. This CDR3 spans 15 amino acids. Germline CDR1 is MNHEY and CDR2 is SMNVEV (reference sequence). CDR3 nucleotides: TGTGCCAGCAGTCCACGGGGGATGGTCACAGATACGCAGTATTTT. As protein: CASSPRGMVTDTQYF.

CDR3 in amino acids: CASSSWDRGNSNYGYTF. In DNA, the CDR3 is TGTGCCAGCAGCTCCTGGGACAGGGGCAACAGTAACTATGGCTACACCTTC. The chain is built from TRBV7-8 and TRBJ1-2; the match to TRBD1 covers 10 bases. Germline CDR1 is SGHVS and CDR2 is FQNEAQ. V lost 4 bases to trimming and J lost 1 base; unmatched junction nucleotides: 9. CDR3 size: 17 residues.

The chain links TRBV6-5 to TRBJ1-1; D unresolved. CDR3 length equals 12 residues. Looked up from germline, CDR1 is MNHEY and CDR2 is SVGAGI. Trimming removed 2 bases at V and 10 bases at J, with 11 bases between. CDR3 amino acids: CASSYERSGAFF. The DNA for the CDR3 is TGTGCCAGCAGTTACGAGAGGTCGGGAGCTTTCTTT.

The sample holds one count of this clone. This rearrangement joins TRBV12-3 or TRBV12-4 to TRBJ2-3; D ambiguous. This CDR3 has 9 residues. V was clipped by 11 bases and J by 7 bases, with 7 bases between them. For the CDR3, the DNA is TGTGCCTCGGAGAATACGCAGTATTTT. This encodes CASENTQYF.